The clone carrying this TCR beta chain has at least ten counts. The antigen remains unidentified. This sample is part of a study of T cell repertoires in cytomegalovirus infection. General study points: Cumulative frequency (of public TCR beta family members) identified carriers of CMV plus the relevant HLA. In two of eight donors, the top clonotype was HLA-C-restricted CMV-specific.

The CDR3 totals 16 residues. With 5 bases removed from V and 0 bases from J, the gap between germline ends came to 16 bases. From germline, CDR1 is SGHTA and CDR2 FQGNSA. Using its own MiXCR run on the reads, TCRdb lists one record per CDR3 protein. Of 150,000 to 200,000 distinct CDR3 sequences detected, roughly 9% appear once; the ten largest clones hold about 4.6%. V and J are TRBV7-2 and TRBJ1-1; no definite D call. The material sequenced was PBMCs. The sequence came from a human donor in good health (CMV status not recorded). Some clones in this sample may be carry-over from other donors' samples. This CDR3 reads CASSPRVGQMNTEAFF. CDR3 sequence (DNA): TGTGCCAGCAGCCCCCGTGTAGGTCAGATGAACACTGAAGCTTTCTTT.